The 4 T cell receptor beta chains given below trace back to one sample, sequenced in a study of T cell repertoires in cytomegalovirus infection. No antigens are known for them. Using its own MiXCR run on the reads, TCRdb lists one record per CDR3 protein. The sample carries 700,000 to 950,000 distinct CDR3 sequences, 30% to 35% recorded once. The source was cultured CD8+ T cells from PBMCs, collected from culture after CMV antigen stimulation. Source of these receptors: a human donor in good health (CMV status not recorded). Some clones in this sample may be carry-over from other donors' samples.

This clonotype was seen many times. The germline gene is not matched at one end of the junction; a read error may be the cause. This chain connects TRBV7-7 to TRBJ2-1, with D perhaps matching TRBD1 (5 bases). The CDR3 is made up of 22 amino acids. Germline lookup yields CDR1 SSHAT and CDR2 FNYEAQ (reference sequence). The CDR3 nucleotides are TGTGCTAGCAGCTTAGTGAGTCAGTACACAGGCCGGAATCGTGGGTTGGGCAATGAGCAGTTCTTC. It translates to CASSLVSQYTGRNRGLGNEQFF.

This clonotype was detected ten times or more. The rearrangement links TRBV7-2 to TRBJ1-6, with 7 nucleotides matching TRBD1. This CDR3 has 15 amino acids. J gave up 10 bases and V 1 base, and 7 bases lay outside the gene matches. The germline V gene encodes CDR1 SGHTA and CDR2 FQGNSA. This CDR3 is CASSLGGGGGSPLHF. The CDR3 nucleotides are TGTGCCAGCAGCTTAGGGGGAGGGGGCGGATCACCCCTCCACTTT.

This clonotype was counted only a few times. The chain links TRBV9 to TRBJ2-4, with 9 bases fitting TRBD1. The CDR3 covers 16 residues. CDR1 is SGDLS and CDR2 is YYNGEE in the germline V gene. V shed 4 bases and J 2 bases; nucleotides not matched to a gene: 7. The CDR3 loop reads CASSPRQGGSKNIQYF. In DNA form, the CDR3 reads TGTGCCAGCAGCCCACGACAGGGGGGATCCAAAAACATTCAGTACTTC. Full variable domain (missing parts from reference TRBV9 and TRBJ2-4): DSGVTQTPKHLITATGQRVTLRCSPRSGDLSVYWYQQSLDQGLQFLIQYYNGEERAKGNILERFSAQQFPDLHSELNLSSLELGDSALYFCASSPRQGGSKNIQYFGAGTRLSVL.

Of note for this clonotype: Sequence at one end of the junction differs from germline and may be a read error. V usage is TRBV19 and J usage is TRBJ2-6, with D perhaps matching TRBD1 or TRBD2 (5 bases each). Germline assignment: CDR1 LNHDA and CDR2 SQIVND (reference sequence). The CDR3 consists of 15 residues. The DNA for the CDR3 is TGTGCCACAGGACTGCCACACTCTGGGGCCAATGTCCTGACTTTC. This sequence encodes CATGLPHSGANVLTF.